The present T cell receptor (beta chain) was sequenced within a study of OX40 agonist ivuxolimab in advanced cancers. General study results and limits: Averaging showed that CD8+ T cells had more expanded clones than CD4+ did.

The V end lost 4 bases, the J end lost 3 bases, and 10 bases lay between the germline ends. Germline assignment: CDR1 MGHRA and CDR2 YSYEKL. This CDR3 contains 14 residues. Turning to this clone: Its antigen is unidentified.

Patients were excluded for autoimmune disease history or systemic immunosuppression. The assay was immunoSEQ multiplex PCR, and TCRdb's table has in-frame clones only and misses some. The sample yields roughly 50,000 clones, approximately 80% seen once. The receptor was derived from an adult with an advanced solid tumor such as melanoma, head and neck, liver or kidney cancer. The rearrangement uses TRBV4-1 and TRBJ2-1; the D is unclear. Sequencing used CD4+ or CD8+ T cells sorted from blood, obtained in a trial of the OX40 agonist ivuxolimab. The CDR3 loop reads CASSPWTLYNEQFF. Here the CDR3 DNA reads TGCGCCAGCAGCCCCTGGACCCTCTACAATGAGCAGTTCTTC.